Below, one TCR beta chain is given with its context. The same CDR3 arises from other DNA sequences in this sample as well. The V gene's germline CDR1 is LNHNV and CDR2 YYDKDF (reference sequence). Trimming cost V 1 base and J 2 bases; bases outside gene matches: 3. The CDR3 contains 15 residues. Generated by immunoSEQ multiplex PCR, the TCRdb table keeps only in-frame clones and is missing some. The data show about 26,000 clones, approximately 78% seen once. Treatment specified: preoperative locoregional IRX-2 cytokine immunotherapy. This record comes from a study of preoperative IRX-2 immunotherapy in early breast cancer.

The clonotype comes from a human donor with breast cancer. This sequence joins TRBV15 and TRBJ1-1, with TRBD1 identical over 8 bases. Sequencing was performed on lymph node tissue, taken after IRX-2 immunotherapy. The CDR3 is CATSRGGTGNTEAFF. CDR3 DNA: TGTGCCACCAGCAGAGGCGGGACAGGTAACACTGAAGCTTTCTTT.